This T cell receptor (beta chain) derives from a study of blood T cell repertoires in COVID-19. Study at large: The United States, Italy and Spain were the sources of the acute and convalescent COVID-19 samples. From T cells, B-cell-depleted T cells, or PBMCs came the material, which was cDNA or gDNA.

Using immunoSEQ multiplex PCR, the repertoire was profiled, and TCRdb retains in-frame clones only, with some absent. The table includes under 200,000 clones, around nine tenths detected once. Germline CDR1 MNHNY, CDR2 SVGAGI (reference sequence). There are 14 residues in the CDR3. V gave up 2 bases and J gave up 6 bases, with 14 bases separating them. This sequence was found in a man between 45 and 60 years old with acute or convalescent COVID-19. This chain uses TRBV6-6 with TRBJ2-7, with D hard to call. Sequencing input: peripheral blood. CDR3: CASSYGQNPGEQYF. The CDR3 region has the DNA TGTGCCAGCAGTTACGGCCAGAACCCTGGCGAGCAGTACTTC.